Shown below are 14 T cell receptor beta chains from a single sample sequenced in a study of glioma-infiltrating T cells after dendritic cell vaccination. TCRdb keeps only in-frame clones here, not all; method: immunoSEQ multiplex PCR. This sample yields fewer than 50,000 clones, of which 65% to 90% are seen a single time; over 10% belongs to the top ten. This specimen was blood, taken before dendritic cell vaccination. The origin of the receptors is a human donor with glioblastoma.

The chain employs TRBV7-9 and TRBJ2-7, with 8 bases aligning to TRBD1. The CDR3 length is 14 residues. The V and J ends lost 3 bases and 6 bases, in that order; junction bases with no gene match: 7. Germline CDR1 and CDR2: SEHNR and FQNEAQ (reference sequence). The CDR3 DNA is TGTGCCAGCAGCTTGGGCAGGGGGCCGAGCGAGCAGTACTTC. Protein: CASSLGRGPSEQYF.

This chain connects TRBV5-1 to TRBJ1-2; 11 positions agree with TRBD1. V lost 2 bases, J lost 6 bases, and 18 bases stayed unmatched. Germline-derived CDR1 and CDR2 are SGHRS and YFSETQ. This CDR3 has 19 amino acids. The chain's CDR3 is CASSLMLSWADRGRNGYTF. CDR3 sequence (DNA): TGCGCCAGCAGCTTAATGTTAAGTTGGGCGGACAGGGGGCGTAATGGCTACACCTTC.

J is TRBJ1-2 and V is TRBV12-2; the table's TRBD1 call for D was not verified on the DNA. TRBV12-2 is a pseudogene. The CDR3 is 16 amino acids. This CDR3 is CASRLGDRGHQQGYTF. The CDR3 DNA reads TGTGCAAGTCGCTTGGGGGACAGGGGGCATCAACAAGGCTACACCTTC.

The chain carries TRBV6-1 and TRBJ1-3; 7 bases agree with TRBD1. The CDR3 runs to 17 residues. The J segment lost 0 bases and the V segment lost 4 bases, leaving 9 bases of the junction unmatched. From germline, CDR1 is MNHNS and CDR2 SASEGT. The chain's CDR3 is CASSATSGQSSGNTIYF. The CDR3, as DNA: TGTGCCAGCAGTGCAACGTCGGGACAGTCCTCTGGAAACACCATATATTTT.

The chain couples TRBV11-2 to TRBJ2-1; D possibly corresponds to TRBD2 (5 bases). The CDR3 runs 13 residues. Germline V gives CDR1 SGHAT, CDR2 FQNNGV. Between the trimmed V and J ends, which lost 5 bases and 3 bases, there was a span of 8 bases. The CDR3 is CASSRRGYNEQFF. The CDR3 DNA is TGTGCCAGCAGCCGCCGGGGCTACAATGAGCAGTTCTTC.

This sequence joins TRBV4-3 and TRBJ2-7; 7 nucleotides align to TRBD1. Germline CDR1 reads LGHNA; CDR2 reads YSLEER. This CDR3 spans 16 amino acids. J was trimmed by 2 bases and V by 0 bases; bases with no gene match: 7. The CDR3 bases are TGCGCCAGCAGCCAAGATAGAGGGGGCAGGCCCTACGAGCAGTACTTC. Residues: CASSQDRGGRPYEQYF.

This chain joins TRBV30 and TRBJ2-3; 7 bases are a match to TRBD2. The CDR3 runs to 14 residues. Germline-derived CDR1 and CDR2 are GTSNPN and SVGIG (reference sequence). V shed 7 bases, J shed 0 bases, and the junction held 7 bases outside the gene matches. CDR3 coding DNA: TGTGCCTCCGAGCGGGGTATTAGCACAGATACGCAGTATTTT. Translation gives CASERGISTDTQYF.

The V and J genes are TRBV2 and TRBJ2-5, with 8 bases that match TRBD1. The CDR3 runs to 15 residues. The germline V gene encodes CDR1 SNHLY and CDR2 FYNNEI. After removal of 1 base from V and 5 bases from J, the junction contained 6 bases not matched to a gene. CDR3 bases: TGTGCCAGCAGTGAAGGGACAGGGAGCGTCGAGACCCAGTACTTC. Its translation is CASSEGTGSVETQYF.

V usage is TRBV6-5 and J usage is TRBJ1-4; weak D call: TRBD1 (6 bases). V was cut by 10 bases and J by 7 bases, with 19 bases left in between. The CDR3 length is 14 residues. Germline CDR1 and CDR2: MNHEY and SVGAGI. CDR3: CATKPAGGGEKLFF. The CDR3 DNA sequence: TGTGCCACCAAACCAGCGGGGGGCGGTGAAAAACTGTTTTTT.

V gene TRBV5-1 combines with J gene TRBJ1-3; TRBD1 matches at 7 bases. There are 15 residues in the CDR3. Germline CDR1 is SGHRS and CDR2 is YFSETQ. Germline trimming cut 0 bases from V and 4 bases from J; bases unmatched to any gene: 4. Written as DNA, the CDR3 is TGCGCCAGCAGCTTGGACAGGGGCTCAGGAAACACCATATATTTT. It encodes CASSLDRGSGNTIYF.

The chain combines TRBV5-6 with TRBJ1-2, with D unclear. Per the germline V gene, CDR1 is SGHDT and CDR2 is YYEEEE. This CDR3 is built from 13 residues. V was clipped by 0 bases and J by 7 bases, with 10 bases between them. CDR3 sequence: CASSLASGVGYTF. The CDR3 coding sequence is TGTGCCAGCAGCTTGGCGTCCGGGGTTGGCTACACCTTC.

This rearrangement joins TRBV9 to TRBJ2-7; TRBD2 matches 10 bases. The CDR3 consists of 15 residues. J gave up 1 base and V 1 base, and 2 bases lay outside the gene matches. In germline, CDR1 is SGDLS, CDR2 YYNGEE. This chain's CDR3 is CASSVTSGESYEQYF. DNA of the CDR3: TGTGCCAGCAGCGTAACTAGCGGGGAATCCTACGAGCAGTACTTC. The full variable domain, its missing parts supplied by reference TRBV9 and TRBJ2-7, is DSGVTQTPKHLITATGQRVTLRCSPRSGDLSVYWYQQSLDQGLQFLIQYYNGEERAKGNILERFSAQQFPDLHSELNLSSLELGDSALYFCASSVTSGESYEQYFGPGTRLTVT.

V gene TRBV5-1 combines with J gene TRBJ1-1; D perhaps matches TRBD1 (5 bases). The CDR3 sequence is 15 residues long. The germline V and J ends were trimmed by 2 bases and 1 base, with 12 bases remaining between them. From germline, CDR1 is SGHRS and CDR2 YFSETQ. The DNA for the CDR3 is TGCGCCAGCAGCTTTTCGTTTGACAGGAACACTGAAGCTTTCTTT. Amino acids: CASSFSFDRNTEAFF.

The V and J genes are TRBV7-2 and TRBJ2-3; possibly TRBD1 for D (5 bases). V lost 5 bases and J lost 2, with 17 bases in between. CDR3 size: 16 residues. Per germline, CDR1 SGHTA and CDR2 FQGNSA. CDR3 sequence reads: CASSRRQSRATDTQYF. The CDR3, as DNA: TGTGCCAGCAGCCGCCGACAGAGCCGAGCCACAGATACGCAGTATTTT.